This T cell receptor (beta chain) is drawn from a study of regulatory T cells in long-lasting Graves disease. This clonotype was counted between two and nine times. Its antigen is unidentified. Both iRepertoire HTBI primers and Arm-PCR of CDR3 regions were used to build the TCR beta libraries. MiXCR, applied by TCRdb to the multiplex PCR reads, yields one record per CDR3 protein. Of roughly 560,000 distinct CDR3 sequences in the sample, more than 15% were seen once. Whole-study results and caveats: TRBV28, TRBJ1-2 and TRBJ2-5 emerged as the favored segments in persistent disease.

As for time point: newly diagnosed GD, antithyroid drugs for less than 3 months. PBMCs provided the RNA from which the TCR library was made. The peripheral blood volume drawn was approximately 9 milliliters, and it was collected into EDTA tubes. V shed 2 bases and J shed 5 bases, with 6 bases lying between them. The CDR3 is 13 amino acids. Germline lookup yields CDR1 SGHTA and CDR2 FQGNSA. These data were also reused for a study on T cells in Graves' hyperthyroidism and ophthalmopathy. As that study records: With a duration under 2 months, the hyperthyroidism was newly diagnosed in patients aged 18 to 65. In the first-round RT-PCR of the TCR CDR3, the HTBI primer set was used.

Sequencing was performed on peripheral blood mononuclear cells (PBMCs), taken at new diagnosis, from a patient treated with antithyroid drugs. The clonotype originates from a woman aged 35 to 60 with Graves disease. The V call is TRBV7-2, the J call TRBJ1-4, with D uncertain. CDR3 amino acids: CASSLCTNEKLFF. The CDR3 DNA reads TGTGCCAGCAGCTTATGCACAAATGAAAAACTGTTTTTT. Based on the CDR3 plus reference TRBV7-2 and TRBJ1-4, the full variable domain is GAGVSQSPSNKVTEKGKDVELRCDPISGHTALYWYRQSLGQGLEFLIYFQGNSAPDKSGLPSDRFSAERTGGSVSTLTIQRTQQEDSAVYLCASSLCTNEKLFFGSGTQLSVL.